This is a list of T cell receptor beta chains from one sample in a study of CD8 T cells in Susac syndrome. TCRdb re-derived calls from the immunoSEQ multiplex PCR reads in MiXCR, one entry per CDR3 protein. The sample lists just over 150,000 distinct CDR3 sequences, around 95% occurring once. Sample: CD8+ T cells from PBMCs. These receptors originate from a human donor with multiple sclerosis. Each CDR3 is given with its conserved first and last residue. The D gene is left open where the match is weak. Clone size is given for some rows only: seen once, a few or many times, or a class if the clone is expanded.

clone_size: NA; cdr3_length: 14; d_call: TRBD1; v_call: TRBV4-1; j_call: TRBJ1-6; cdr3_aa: CASSYAGGGSPLHF; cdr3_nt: TGCGCCAGCAGCTATGCAGGGGGCGGTTCACCCCTCCACTTT
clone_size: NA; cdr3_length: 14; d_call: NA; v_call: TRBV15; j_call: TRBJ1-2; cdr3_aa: CATSKRDGNYGYTF; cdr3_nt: TGTGCCACCAGCAAGCGGGACGGAAACTATGGCTACACCTTC
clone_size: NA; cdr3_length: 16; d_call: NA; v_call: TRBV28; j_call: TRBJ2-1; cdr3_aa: CASSHRRLSSYNEQFF; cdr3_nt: TGTGCCAGCAGTCACAGACGGCTGAGCTCCTACAATGAGCAGTTCTTC
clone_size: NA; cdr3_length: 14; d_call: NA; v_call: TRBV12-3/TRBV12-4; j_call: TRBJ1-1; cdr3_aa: CASSATGPGGEAFF; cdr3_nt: TGTGCCAGCAGTGCCACAGGGCCTGGCGGTGAAGCTTTCTTT
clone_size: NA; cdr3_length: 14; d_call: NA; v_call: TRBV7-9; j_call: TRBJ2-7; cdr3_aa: CASSLDGRAGEQYF; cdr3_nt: TGTGCCAGCAGCTTAGACGGCAGGGCTGGCGAGCAGTACTTC
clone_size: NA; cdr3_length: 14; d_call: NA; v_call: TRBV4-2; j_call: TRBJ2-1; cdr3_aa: CASSQTEGRNEQFF; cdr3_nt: TGTGCCAGCAGCCAAACGGAGGGACGCAATGAGCAGTTCTTC
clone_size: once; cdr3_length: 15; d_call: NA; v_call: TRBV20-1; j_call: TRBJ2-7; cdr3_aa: CSARDSRDWAYEQYF; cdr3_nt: TGCAGTGCTAGAGATAGTCGGGACTGGGCCTACGAGCAGTACTTC
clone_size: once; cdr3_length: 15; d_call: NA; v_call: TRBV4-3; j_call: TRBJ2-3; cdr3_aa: CASSHGRGRTDTQYF; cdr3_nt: TGCGCCAGCAGCCACGGGCGGGGGCGCACAGATACGCAGTATTTT
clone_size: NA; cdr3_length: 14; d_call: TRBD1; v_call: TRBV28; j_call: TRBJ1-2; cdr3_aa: CASSARTGIGSYTF; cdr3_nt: TGTGCCAGCAGTGCGAGGACAGGGATCGGTAGCTACACCTTC
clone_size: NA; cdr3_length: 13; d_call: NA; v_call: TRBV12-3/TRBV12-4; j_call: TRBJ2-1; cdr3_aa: CASSLPTDNEQFF; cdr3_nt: TGTGCCAGCAGTCTGCCGACAGACAATGAGCAGTTCTTC
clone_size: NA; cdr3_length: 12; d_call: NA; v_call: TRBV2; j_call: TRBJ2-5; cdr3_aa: CASSPFQETQYF; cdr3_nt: TGTGCCAGCAGTCCCTTCCAAGAGACCCAGTACTTC